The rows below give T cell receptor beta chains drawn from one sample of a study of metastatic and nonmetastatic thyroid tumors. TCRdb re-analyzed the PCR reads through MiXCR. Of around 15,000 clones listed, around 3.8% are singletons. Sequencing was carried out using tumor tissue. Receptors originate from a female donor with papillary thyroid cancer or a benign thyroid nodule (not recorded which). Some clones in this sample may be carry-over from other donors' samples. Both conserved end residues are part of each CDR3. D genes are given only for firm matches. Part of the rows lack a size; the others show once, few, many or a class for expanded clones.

TGTGCCAGTACCATAACCCTGGGGGACGGCTACACCTTC	CASTITLGDGYTF	13	TRBV19	TRBJ1-2	few	.
TGTGCCATCAGTGAGGGAATCTCTGGGGCCAACGTCCTGACTTTC	CAISEGISGANVLTF	15	TRBV10-3	TRBJ2-6	.	.
TGTGCCAGCAGTTTTTTTTGGGACAGGGTCTACAATGAGCAGTTCTTC	CASSFFWDRVYNEQFF	16	TRBV27	TRBJ2-1	few	TRBD1
TGTGCCAGCAGGACGGGACAGGGTATGAACAATGAGCAGTTCTTC	CASRTGQGMNNEQFF	15	TRBV6-2/TRBV6-3	TRBJ2-1	few	TRBD1
TGTGCCAGCAGCCTATCGACAGGTATGAACACTGAAGCTTTCTTT	CASSLSTGMNTEAFF	15	TRBV7-2	TRBJ1-1	few	.
TGTGCCAGTAGTACCCTAGAACGGAGGGGATCACCCCTCCACTTT	CASSTLERRGSPLHF	15	TRBV19	TRBJ1-6	.	.
TGTGCCAGCAGCGTAGATAGCGGGAGGGACAATGAGCAGTTCTTC	CASSVDSGRDNEQFF	15	TRBV9	TRBJ2-1	medium-sized	TRBD2
TGTGCCAGCAGCCAAGGTGACGGTAGGGAATACTTC	CASSQGDGREYF	12	TRBV14	TRBJ2-7	.	.
TGTGCCAGCAGCTTAGTCGCGGACAGGAACTATGGCTACACCTTC	CASSLVADRNYGYTF	15	TRBV7-2	TRBJ1-2	few	TRBD1
TGTGCCAGCAGTTTCTACAGGGGCTCCTACGAGCAGTACTTC	CASSFYRGSYEQYF	14	TRBV28	TRBJ2-7	.	TRBD1
TGTGCCAGCACGGGGGTACACTACGAGCAGTACTTC	CASTGVHYEQYF	12	TRBV6-1	TRBJ2-7	.	.
TGTGCCAGTACCGGGGGGGTGATGAATGAGCAGTTCTTC	CASTGGVMNEQFF	13	TRBV6-1	TRBJ2-1	.	TRBD2
TGTGCCAGCAGTTACTACGCGTCCACCGGGGAGCTGTTTTTT	CASSYYASTGELFF	14	TRBV6-2/TRBV6-3	TRBJ2-2	many	.
TGTGCCAGCAGTCGACATGGGACAGGGGAAGGTTGGGGCACTGAAGCTTTCTTT	CASSRHGTGEGWGTEAFF	18	TRBV6-1	TRBJ1-1	many	TRBD1
TGTGCCAGCCGCGGGCCAAGACAGGGGGCCCGTGGCTACACCTTC	CASRGPRQGARGYTF	15	TRBV28	TRBJ1-2	.	TRBD1
TGTGCCAGTAGAAAGACTAGCGGGAGTCAAAGCGAGCAGTACTTC	CASRKTSGSQSEQYF	15	TRBV19	TRBJ2-7	few	TRBD2
TGTGCCAGCAGGACCGGGACTCCCACGGGGGGCTACACCTTC	CASRTGTPTGGYTF	14	TRBV6-2/TRBV6-3	TRBJ1-2	.	.
TGTGCCAGCAGTACCAACACCGGGGAGCTGTTTTTT	CASSTNTGELFF	12	TRBV2	TRBJ2-2	.	.
TGTGCCAGCAGTCGGACAGGGGCTGAAGCCTACGAGCAGTACTTC	CASSRTGAEAYEQYF	15	TRBV28	TRBJ2-7	.	TRBD1
TGTGCCAGTAGTATGCCCCCCTTCGAGCAGTACTTC	CASSMPPFEQYF	12	TRBV19	TRBJ2-7	.	.
TGCAGTGCTCAACTTCCGGACTCCACAGATACGCAGTATTTT	CSAQLPDSTDTQYF	14	TRBV20-1	TRBJ2-3	.	.
TGTGCCAGCAGCTACCCTTCCCTAGCGAATGAGCAGTTCTTC	CASSYPSLANEQFF	14	TRBV5-8	TRBJ2-1	medium-sized	.
TGTGCCAGCAAGAATGAGGACAGGGACGGTGAAAAACTGTTTTTT	CASKNEDRDGEKLFF	15	TRBV2	TRBJ1-4	many	TRBD1
TGTGCCACCAGCAAAACAGGTTGGGGAGAGACCCAGTACTTC	CATSKTGWGETQYF	14	TRBV15	TRBJ2-5	few	.
TGTGCCAGCAGTGACCCGAGCCTCTCGGGAGGCAGGTACGAGCAGTACTTC	CASSDPSLSGGRYEQYF	17	TRBV6-1	TRBJ2-7	hyperexpanded	TRBD2
TGTGCCAGCACTCTCGGTAACACCATATATTTT	CASTLGNTIYF	11	TRBV6-2/TRBV6-3	TRBJ1-3	.	.
TGTGCCACCAGCGGATCAATCGGACGAGGCACCGGGGAGCTGTTTTTT	CATSGSIGRGTGELFF	16	TRBV15	TRBJ2-2	few	.
TGTGCCAGCAGGATGGGACAACTCTCTGGGGCCAACGTCCTGACTTTC	CASRMGQLSGANVLTF	16	TRBV28	TRBJ2-6	.	.
TGTGCCACCAGTGACCCCTTACAGGCAGCCTACGAGCAGTACTTC	CATSDPLQAAYEQYF	15	TRBV24-1	TRBJ2-7	few	.
TGTGCCAGCAGAACCCCCCGGGATGCGGAAGGCTACACCTTC	CASRTPRDAEGYTF	14	TRBV28	TRBJ1-2	few	.
TGTGCCAGCATAAGGGGCACAACTAACTATGGCTACACCTTC	CASIRGTTNYGYTF	14	TRBV6-1	TRBJ1-2	.	.
TGTGCCAGCAGTCCCGCAGAGAACTATGGCTACACCTTC	CASSPAENYGYTF	13	TRBV11-3	TRBJ1-2	few	.
TGTGCCAGCAGCACTATGGGACGCAGCACAGATACGCAGTATTTT	CASSTMGRSTDTQYF	15	TRBV6-1	TRBJ2-3	many	.
TGTGCCAGCAGTTACTCACCAAGGGGGGAGACCCAGTACTTC	CASSYSPRGETQYF	14	TRBV6-5	TRBJ2-5	.	.
TGTGCCAGCAAGTACGCTAGCGGGAACACCGGGGAGCTGTTTTTT	CASKYASGNTGELFF	15	TRBV6-2/TRBV6-3	TRBJ2-2	.	TRBD2